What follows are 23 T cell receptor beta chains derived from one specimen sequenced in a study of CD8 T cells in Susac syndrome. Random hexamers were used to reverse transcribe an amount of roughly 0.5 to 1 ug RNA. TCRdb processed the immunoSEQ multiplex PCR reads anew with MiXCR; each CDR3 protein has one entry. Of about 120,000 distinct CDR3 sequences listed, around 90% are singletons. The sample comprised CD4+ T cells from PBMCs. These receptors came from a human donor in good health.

CDR3 in amino acids: CASSKQGTYGYTF. The CDR3 nucleotides are TGTGCCAGTAGTAAACAGGGTACCTATGGCTACACCTTC. V and J are TRBV19 and TRBJ1-2, with D perhaps matching TRBD1 (6 bases). The CDR3 covers 13 residues. Germline CDR1 reads LNHDA; CDR2 reads SQIVND (reference sequence). V lost 4 bases to trimming and J lost 4 bases, with 10 bases between them.

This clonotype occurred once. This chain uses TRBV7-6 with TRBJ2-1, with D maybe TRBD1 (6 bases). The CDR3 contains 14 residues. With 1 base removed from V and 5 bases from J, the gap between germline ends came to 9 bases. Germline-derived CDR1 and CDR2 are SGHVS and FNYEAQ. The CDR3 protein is CASSLGDTHNEQFF. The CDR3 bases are TGTGCCAGCAGCTTAGGGGACACCCACAATGAGCAGTTCTTC.

Here the CDR3 DNA reads TGCAGCCATATGGTGGCGGGGCGCCCGAACACCGGGGAGCTGTTTTTT. Protein product: CSHMVAGRPNTGELFF. The chain carries TRBV29-1 and TRBJ2-2, with D maybe TRBD2 (6 bases). Germline CDR1 and CDR2: SQVTM and ANQGSEA. This CDR3 contains 16 residues. V lost 8 bases and J 0 bases, leaving 19 bases between the germline ends.

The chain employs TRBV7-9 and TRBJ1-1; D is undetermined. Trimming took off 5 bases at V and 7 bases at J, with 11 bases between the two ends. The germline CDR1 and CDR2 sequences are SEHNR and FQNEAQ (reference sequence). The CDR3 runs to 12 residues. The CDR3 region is CASSATEIEAFF. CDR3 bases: TGTGCCAGCAGCGCCACAGAAATTGAAGCTTTCTTT.

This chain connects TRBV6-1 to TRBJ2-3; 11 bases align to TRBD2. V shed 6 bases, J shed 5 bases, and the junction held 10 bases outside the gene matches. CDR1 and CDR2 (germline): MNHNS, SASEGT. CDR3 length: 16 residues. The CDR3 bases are TGTGCCAGCAGAAGCCTAGCGGGAGGATTTCTAGATACGCAGTATTTT. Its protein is CASRSLAGGFLDTQYF.

The CDR3 loop reads CASSYAAARYNEQFF. CDR3 nucleotides: TGTGCCAGCAGCTACGCCGCAGCGAGGTACAATGAGCAGTTCTTC. The V call is TRBV7-2, the J call TRBJ2-1, with D unresolved. V lost 4 bases, J lost 4 bases, and 14 bases lay in between. The CDR3 runs to 15 residues. CDR1 and CDR2 from the germline V gene are SGHTA and FQGNSA.

CDR3 loop: CASSYGGEQYF. CDR3 in DNA: TGTGCCAGCAGTTACGGGGGAGAGCAGTACTTC. The V call is TRBV6-2 or TRBV6-3, the J call TRBJ2-7; D is perhaps TRBD1 or TRBD2 (5 bases each). Trimming left V 2 bases short and J 7 bases short, with 6 bases between. Per the germline V gene, CDR1 is MNHEY and CDR2 is SVGEGT. The CDR3 runs to 11 residues.

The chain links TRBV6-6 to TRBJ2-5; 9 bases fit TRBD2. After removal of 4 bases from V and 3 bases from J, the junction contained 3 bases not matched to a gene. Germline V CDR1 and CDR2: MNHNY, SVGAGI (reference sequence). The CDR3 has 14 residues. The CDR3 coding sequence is TGTGCCAGCAGTTCGCGGACTAGCGAAGAGACCCAGTACTTC. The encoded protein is CASSSRTSEETQYF.

In DNA form, the CDR3 reads TGCGCCAGCAGCCCAACGCAGGGAATGGGATACAATGAGCAGTTCTTC. It codes for CASSPTQGMGYNEQFF. The gene calls are TRBV5-1 and TRBJ2-1, with D perhaps TRBD1 (5 bases). This CDR3 contains 16 residues. Germline V gene lookup returns CDR1 SGHRS and CDR2 YFSETQ. Between the trimmed V and J ends, which lost 4 bases and 4 bases, there was a span of 18 bases.

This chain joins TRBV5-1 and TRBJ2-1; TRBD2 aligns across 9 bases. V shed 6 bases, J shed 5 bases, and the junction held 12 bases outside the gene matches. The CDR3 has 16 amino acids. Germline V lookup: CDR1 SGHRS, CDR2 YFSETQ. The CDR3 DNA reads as TGCGCCAGCACCTCGACGACTAGCGGTTTAAACAATGAGCAGTTCTTC. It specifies CASTSTTSGLNNEQFF.

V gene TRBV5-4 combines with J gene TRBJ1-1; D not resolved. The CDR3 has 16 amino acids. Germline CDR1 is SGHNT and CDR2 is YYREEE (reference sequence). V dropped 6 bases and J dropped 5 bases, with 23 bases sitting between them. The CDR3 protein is CASTDEPDVRRTEAFF. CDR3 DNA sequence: TGTGCCAGCACCGATGAACCCGACGTTCGTCGGACTGAAGCTTTCTTT.

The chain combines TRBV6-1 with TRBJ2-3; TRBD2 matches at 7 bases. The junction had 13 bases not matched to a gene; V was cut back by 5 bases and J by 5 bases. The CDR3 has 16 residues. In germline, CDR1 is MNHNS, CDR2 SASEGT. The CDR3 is CASSPPPRRGEDTQYF. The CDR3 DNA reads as TGTGCCAGCAGTCCCCCCCCTCGCCGGGGGGAAGATACGCAGTATTTT.

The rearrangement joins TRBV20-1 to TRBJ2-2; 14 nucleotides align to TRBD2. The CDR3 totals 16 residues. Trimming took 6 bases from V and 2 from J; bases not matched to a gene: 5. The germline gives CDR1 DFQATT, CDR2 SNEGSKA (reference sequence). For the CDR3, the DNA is TGCAGTGCCGGACTAGCGGGGGGTCCCAACACCGGGGAGCTGTTTTTT. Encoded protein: CSAGLAGGPNTGELFF.

The CDR3 loop reads CASDGTASSYEQYF. The CDR3 DNA sequence: TGTGCCAGTGACGGGACGGCGAGCTCCTACGAGCAGTACTTC. The rearrangement links TRBV28 to TRBJ2-7; D may be TRBD1 or TRBD2 (5 bases each). The CDR3 extends over 14 amino acids. The germline V and J ends were trimmed by 9 bases and 0 bases, with 15 bases remaining between them. Germline V gene data show CDR1 as MDHEN and CDR2 as SYDVKM.

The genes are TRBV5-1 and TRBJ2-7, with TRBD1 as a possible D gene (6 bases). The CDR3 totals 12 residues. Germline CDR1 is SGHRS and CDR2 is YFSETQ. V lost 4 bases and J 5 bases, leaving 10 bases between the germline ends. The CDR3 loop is CASSQGQHEQYF. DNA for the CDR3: TGCGCCAGCAGCCAAGGACAGCACGAGCAGTACTTC.

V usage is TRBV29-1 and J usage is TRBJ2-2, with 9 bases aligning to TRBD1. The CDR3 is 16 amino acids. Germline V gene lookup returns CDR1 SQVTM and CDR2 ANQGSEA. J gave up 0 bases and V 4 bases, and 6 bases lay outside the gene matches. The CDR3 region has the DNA TGCAGCGTTGCCGACAGGGGGACAGCGAACACCGGGGAGCTGTTTTTT. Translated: CSVADRGTANTGELFF.

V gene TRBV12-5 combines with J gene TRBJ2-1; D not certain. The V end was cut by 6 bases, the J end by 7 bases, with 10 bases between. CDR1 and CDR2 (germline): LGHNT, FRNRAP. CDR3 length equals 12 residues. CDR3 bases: TGTGCTAGTGGGGTAGGCCTGAATGAGCAGTTCTTC. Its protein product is CASGVGLNEQFF.

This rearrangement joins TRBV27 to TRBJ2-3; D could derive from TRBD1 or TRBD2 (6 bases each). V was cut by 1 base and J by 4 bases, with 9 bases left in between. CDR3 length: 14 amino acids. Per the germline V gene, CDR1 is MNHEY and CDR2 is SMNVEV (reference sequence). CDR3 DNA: TGTGCCAGCAGTTTATTCGGGGGCGCAGATACGCAGTATTTT. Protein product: CASSLFGGADTQYF.

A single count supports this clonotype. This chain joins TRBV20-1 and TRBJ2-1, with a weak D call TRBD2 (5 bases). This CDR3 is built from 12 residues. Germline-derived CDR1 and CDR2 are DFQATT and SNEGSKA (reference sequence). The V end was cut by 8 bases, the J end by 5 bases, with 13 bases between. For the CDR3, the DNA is TGCAGTAGAAGAGGGATCCACAATGAGCAGTTCTTC. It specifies CSRRGIHNEQFF.

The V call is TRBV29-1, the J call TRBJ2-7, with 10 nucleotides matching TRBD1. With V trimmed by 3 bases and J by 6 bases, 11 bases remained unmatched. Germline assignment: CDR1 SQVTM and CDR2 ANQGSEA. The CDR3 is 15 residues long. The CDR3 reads CSVDARTGGWPEQYF. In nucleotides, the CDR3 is TGCAGCGTTGATGCCCGGACAGGGGGGTGGCCCGAGCAGTACTTC.

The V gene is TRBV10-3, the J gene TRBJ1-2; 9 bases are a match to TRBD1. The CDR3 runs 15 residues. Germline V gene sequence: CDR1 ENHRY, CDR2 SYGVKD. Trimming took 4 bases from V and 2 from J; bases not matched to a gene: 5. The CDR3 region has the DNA TGTGCCATCAGTGGGACAGGGGACAGGAACTATGGCTACACCTTC. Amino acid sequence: CAISGTGDRNYGYTF.

The CDR3 sequence is CASSLESLGGTEAFF. The CDR3 nucleotides read TGTGCCAGCAGCTTAGAAAGTTTGGGCGGCACTGAAGCTTTCTTT. The chain joins TRBV7-9 to TRBJ1-1; D is uncertain. The CDR3 is 15 amino acids. V gave up 1 base and J gave up 4 bases, with 13 bases separating them. Germline CDR1 is SEHNR and CDR2 is FQNEAQ (reference sequence).

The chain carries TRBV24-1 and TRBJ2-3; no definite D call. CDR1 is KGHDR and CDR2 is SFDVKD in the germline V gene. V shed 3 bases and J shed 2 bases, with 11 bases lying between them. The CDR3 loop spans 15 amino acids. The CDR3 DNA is TGTGCCACCAGTGATACGGACCGTTACACAGATACGCAGTATTTT. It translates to CATSDTDRYTDTQYF.